A selection of T cell receptor beta chains follows, all from one sample in a study of blood T cell repertoires in COVID-19. Produced via immunoSEQ multiplex PCR; TCRdb's table is partial and in-frame only. This sample carries hundreds of thousands of clones, around 86% of them seen once, and the ten largest clones take 5.5% to 6.5%. Input material: peripheral blood. Every receptor here comes from a woman older than 75 with COVID-19, enrolled during active disease. Each CDR3 is given without its conserved first and last residue. Where a row states a size, it is once, few, many or the class of an expanded clone; other rows omit it.

clone_size: .; j_call: TRBJ2-5; v_call: TRBV2; cdr3_aa: ASSETSGQQETQY
clone_size: .; j_call: TRBJ1-5; v_call: TRBV23-1; cdr3_aa: ASSQSIGVSHQPQH
clone_size: .; j_call: TRBJ2-1; v_call: TRBV20-1; cdr3_aa: SASYSGGNEQF
clone_size: .; j_call: TRBJ2-1; v_call: TRBV11-2; cdr3_aa: ASSLGRQGYYNEQF
clone_size: once; j_call: TRBJ2-7; v_call: TRBV10-2; cdr3_aa: ASSTGPYEQY
clone_size: once; j_call: TRBJ2-1; v_call: TRBV5-1; cdr3_aa: ASNPLAGGGNEQF
clone_size: .; j_call: TRBJ2-5; v_call: TRBV6-5; cdr3_aa: ASSYSRIGQGRTQY
clone_size: .; j_call: TRBJ1-4; v_call: TRBV19; cdr3_aa: ASSHGQPHRLGANEKLF
clone_size: .; j_call: TRBJ1-1; v_call: TRBV12-3/TRBV12-4; cdr3_aa: ASSRSGNTEAF
clone_size: .; j_call: TRBJ1-1; v_call: TRBV9; cdr3_aa: ASSVGDRAQEAF
clone_size: .; j_call: TRBJ1-1; v_call: TRBV6-4; cdr3_aa: ASSDREGAGGAF
clone_size: .; j_call: TRBJ2-1; v_call: TRBV9; cdr3_aa: ASSVEAGTAYNEQF
clone_size: .; j_call: TRBJ2-1; v_call: TRBV23-1; cdr3_aa: ASSGLAGNSSHYNEQF
clone_size: .; j_call: TRBJ1-6; v_call: TRBV14; cdr3_aa: ASSQGGLGQGAYSPLH
clone_size: .; j_call: TRBJ1-1; v_call: TRBV3-1/TRBV3-2; cdr3_aa: ASSQGWQENTEAF
clone_size: .; j_call: TRBJ2-5; v_call: TRBV27; cdr3_aa: ASSPQQGRQETQY
clone_size: .; j_call: TRBJ2-1; v_call: TRBV29-1; cdr3_aa: SVEGGPGQGNNEQF
clone_size: .; j_call: TRBJ1-5; v_call: TRBV19; cdr3_aa: ASSIREMTGPGQPQH
clone_size: .; j_call: TRBJ2-2; v_call: TRBV21-1; cdr3_aa: ASTSLGGHTGELF
clone_size: .; j_call: TRBJ2-3; v_call: TRBV5-1; cdr3_aa: ASAAGTSGGWDTQY
clone_size: .; j_call: TRBJ2-4; v_call: TRBV3-1/TRBV3-2; cdr3_aa: ASSQDIVGRGKNIQY
clone_size: .; j_call: TRBJ1-2; v_call: TRBV5-1; cdr3_aa: ASRPEVDGGYT
clone_size: .; j_call: TRBJ2-5; v_call: TRBV6-5; cdr3_aa: ATRWGGQETQY
clone_size: .; j_call: TRBJ1-3; v_call: TRBV28; cdr3_aa: ASRLSGLFSGNTIY
clone_size: few; j_call: TRBJ1-1; v_call: TRBV3-1/TRBV3-2; cdr3_aa: ASSQDLPGQGRIGSQGTEAF
clone_size: .; j_call: TRBJ1-5; v_call: TRBV28; cdr3_aa: ASSLGGTGVGGQPQH
clone_size: .; j_call: TRBJ2-5; v_call: TRBV5-6; cdr3_aa: ASSLGLAGGLGETQY
clone_size: .; j_call: TRBJ2-1; v_call: TRBV19; cdr3_aa: ASSSWGGPNQF
clone_size: .; j_call: TRBJ1-2; v_call: TRBV5-4; cdr3_aa: ASSLDPGGDYGYT